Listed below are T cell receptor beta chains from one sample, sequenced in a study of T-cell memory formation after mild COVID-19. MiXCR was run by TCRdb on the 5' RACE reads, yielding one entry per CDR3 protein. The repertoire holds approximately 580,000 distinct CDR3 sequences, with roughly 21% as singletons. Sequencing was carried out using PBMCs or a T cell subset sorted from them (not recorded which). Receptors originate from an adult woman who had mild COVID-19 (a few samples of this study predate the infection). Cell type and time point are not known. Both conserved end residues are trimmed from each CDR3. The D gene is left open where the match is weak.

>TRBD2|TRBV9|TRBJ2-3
ASSMGRDGVRDTQY
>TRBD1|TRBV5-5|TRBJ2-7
ASRLGQGDYEQY
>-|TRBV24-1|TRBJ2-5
ATSRGFQETQY
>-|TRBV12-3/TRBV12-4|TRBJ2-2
ASSFSDWGAIHTGELF
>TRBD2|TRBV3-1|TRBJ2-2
ASRVGLADTGELF
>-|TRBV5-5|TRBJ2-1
ASSLSWASYNEQF
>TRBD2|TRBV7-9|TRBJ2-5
ASSPRGSSGSETQY
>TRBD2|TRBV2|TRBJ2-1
ASSEERLAGHHNEQF
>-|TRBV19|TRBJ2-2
ATTPRYGELF
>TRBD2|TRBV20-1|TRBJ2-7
SARWTSAYEQY
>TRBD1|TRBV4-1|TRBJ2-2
ASSPTGQGITGELF
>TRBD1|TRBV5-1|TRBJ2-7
ASSFGQGANEQY
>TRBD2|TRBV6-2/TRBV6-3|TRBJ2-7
ASKGTSVYEQY
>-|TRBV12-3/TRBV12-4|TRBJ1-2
ASSFGGNGYT
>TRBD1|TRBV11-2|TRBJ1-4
ASSSTGGAREKLF
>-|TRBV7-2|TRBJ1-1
ASSASRGAF
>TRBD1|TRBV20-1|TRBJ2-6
SGRPGGSGANVLT
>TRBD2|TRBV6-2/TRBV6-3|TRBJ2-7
ASSYLLLAGLYEQY
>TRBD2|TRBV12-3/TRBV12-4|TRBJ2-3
ASSPEARLAGKDTQY
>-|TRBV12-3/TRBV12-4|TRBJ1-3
ASSYLSDGTIY
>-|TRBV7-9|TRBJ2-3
ASSSKTGTDTQY
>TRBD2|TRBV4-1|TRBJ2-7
ASSQDGTTTYEQY
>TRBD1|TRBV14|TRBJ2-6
ASSQVKGQIFSGANVLT
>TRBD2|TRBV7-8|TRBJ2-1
ASSTPGSGLYNEQF
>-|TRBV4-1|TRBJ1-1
ASSPRGTGNTEAF
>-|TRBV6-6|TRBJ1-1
ASTRGAMNTEAF
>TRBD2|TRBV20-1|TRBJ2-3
SARETLAGTDTQY
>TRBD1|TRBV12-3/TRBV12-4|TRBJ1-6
ASSDLGQGNSPLH
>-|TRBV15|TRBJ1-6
ATSRQGGNSPLH
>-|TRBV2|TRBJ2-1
ASTGLSFYNEQF
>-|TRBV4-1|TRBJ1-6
ASSQGRNNSPLH
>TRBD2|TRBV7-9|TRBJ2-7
ASSRTSGRAAPYEQY
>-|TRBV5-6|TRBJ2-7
ASSLAHLVPGEQY
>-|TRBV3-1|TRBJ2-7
ASSQAPHEQY
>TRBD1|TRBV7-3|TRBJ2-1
ASSLGQGEHNEQF
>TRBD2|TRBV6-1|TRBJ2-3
ARSGLAGTDTQY
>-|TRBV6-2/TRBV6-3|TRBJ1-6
ACIGQYNSPLH
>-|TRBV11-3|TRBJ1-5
ASSLGMGMGNQPQH
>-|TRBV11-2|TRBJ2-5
ASSLDQQTQY
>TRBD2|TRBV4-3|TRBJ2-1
ASSYDRTSGYNEQF
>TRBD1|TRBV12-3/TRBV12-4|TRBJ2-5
ASSYIRRDRGEETQY
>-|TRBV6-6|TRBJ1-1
ASSYSRTEAF
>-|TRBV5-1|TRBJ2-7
ASSRDLESYEQY
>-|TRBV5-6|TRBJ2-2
ASSPEPNTGELF
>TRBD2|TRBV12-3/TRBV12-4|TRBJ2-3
ASSFERGLTDTQY
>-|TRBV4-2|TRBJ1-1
ASSQGEIGRAVNTEAF
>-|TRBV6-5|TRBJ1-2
ASTNTPLYGYT
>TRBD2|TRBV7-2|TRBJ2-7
ASSLDSSGGYYEQY
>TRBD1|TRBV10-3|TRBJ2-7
AISFGQGKTYEQY
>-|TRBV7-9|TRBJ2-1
ASSLFHPGEQF
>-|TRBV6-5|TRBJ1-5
ASSPRGGGQPQH
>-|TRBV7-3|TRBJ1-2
ASSLTQEGGQVYGYT
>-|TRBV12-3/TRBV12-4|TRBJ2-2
ASSFLGTTGELF
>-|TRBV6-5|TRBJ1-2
ASSYSGPGDYGYT
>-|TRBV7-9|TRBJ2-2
AHLTSIQGGELF
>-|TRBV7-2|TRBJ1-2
ASSRDKSYGYT
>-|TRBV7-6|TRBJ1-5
ASSLGVHQPQH
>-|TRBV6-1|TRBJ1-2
ASSEPSRAFYGRNYGYT
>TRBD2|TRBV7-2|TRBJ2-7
ASSSEGLAVYEQY